A single sample gave rise to the 23 T cell receptor beta chains below, sequenced in a study of radiation and T cells in renal cell carcinoma. Clones were read by immunoSEQ multiplex PCR, and TCRdb kept only the in-frame ones, dropping some. This table holds about 130,000 clones, 70% to 90% found once. The time point is: baseline pretreatment blood. Treatment described: 15 Gy SBRT to primary tumor, nephrectomy 4 weeks later. Here the sequenced sample was blood, taken from a patient whose treatment included radiotherapy and nephrectomy. The source of these receptors is a woman aged 45 to 65 with renal cell carcinoma.

This chain joins TRBV19 and TRBJ1-3, with no clear D. There are 15 residues in the CDR3. The V and J ends lost 7 bases and 1 base respectively, with 14 bases between them. Germline CDR1 is LNHDA and CDR2 is SQIVND (reference sequence). The CDR3 DNA is TGTGCCAGTACGCAGAGACTGCAATCTGGAAACACCATATATTTT. Protein sequence: CASTQRLQSGNTIYF.

The rearrangement links TRBV6-4 to TRBJ2-1; tentatively, D is TRBD2 (5 bases). CDR1 is MRHNA and CDR2 is SNTAGT in the germline V gene. Deletions cut 3 bases from V and 5 bases from J, with 14 bases between. The CDR3 spans 15 residues. The CDR3 reads CASSESASGNNEQFF. Written as DNA, the CDR3 is TGTGCCAGCAGTGAATCAGCGTCGGGGAACAATGAGCAGTTCTTC.

This clone appeared a single time. This chain uses TRBV5-1 with TRBJ1-5; D remains ambiguous. V shed 7 bases and J shed 1 base, with 15 bases lying between them. CDR1 is SGHRS and CDR2 is YFSETQ in the germline V gene. This CDR3 comprises 15 residues. Here the CDR3 reads CASRAETGSNQPQHF. CDR3 nucleotides: TGCGCCAGCCGGGCGGAGACGGGGAGCAATCAGCCCCAGCATTTT.

The genes are TRBV23-1 and TRBJ1-1; TRBD1 is a possible D gene (5 bases). TRBV23-1 is annotated as an ORF whose role is uncertain. Trimming removed 0 bases from V and 2 bases from J, with 13 bases in between. The CDR3 covers 16 residues. CDR3: CASSQSGRGRNTEAFF. The CDR3 DNA sequence: TGCGCCAGCAGTCAATCGGGTAGGGGACGAAACACTGAAGCTTTCTTT.

This chain uses TRBV2 with TRBJ2-1; TRBD2 matches at 8 bases. Trimming took 2 bases from V and 9 from J; bases not matched to a gene: 9. The CDR3 runs 15 residues. Germline CDR1 is SNHLY and CDR2 is FYNNEI. The DNA for the CDR3 is TGTGCCAGCAGTGAACCGGGACTAGTTCCGTTTGAGCAGTTCTTC. It yields the protein CASSEPGLVPFEQFF.

The rearrangement joins TRBV7-9 to TRBJ2-5; D call uncertain. The germline V gene has CDR1 SEHNR and CDR2 FQNEAQ (reference sequence). V was trimmed by 0 bases and J by 2 bases, leaving 7 bases between them. The CDR3 runs to 14 residues. The CDR3 loop is CASSLAGIQETQYF. CDR3 coding DNA: TGTGCCAGCAGCTTAGCTGGCATACAAGAGACCCAGTACTTC.

The gene calls are TRBV28 and TRBJ1-2, with D possibly matching TRBD1 (5 bases). In germline, CDR1 is MDHEN, CDR2 SYDVKM. Trimming pared 5 bases from V and 4 bases from J, leaving 8 bases between. This CDR3 is 12 amino acids long. This CDR3 reads CASSLDSYGYTF. The CDR3 DNA is TGTGCCAGCAGTCTAGACAGCTATGGCTACACCTTC.

About this clone: This CDR3 is also generated by other DNA sequences in the sample. The chain employs TRBV19 and TRBJ2-5; D could derive from TRBD1 or TRBD2 (5 bases each). V lost 1 base and J 5 bases, leaving 5 bases between the germline ends. CDR1 and CDR2 (germline): LNHDA, SQIVND (reference sequence). This CDR3 is 12 amino acids long. CDR3 in amino acids: CASSIGGETQYF. The CDR3 region has the DNA TGTGCCAGTAGTATAGGGGGGGAGACCCAGTACTTC.

The chain is built from TRBV6-5 and TRBJ1-5, with a tentative D call TRBD1 (5 bases). The V gene lost 5 bases and the J gene lost 1 base, with 12 bases spanning the gap. This CDR3 has 15 amino acids. The germline V gene encodes CDR1 MNHEY and CDR2 SVGAGI. The CDR3 protein is CASSPLRGSNQPQHF. The DNA for the CDR3 is TGTGCCAGCAGTCCGCTGAGGGGAAGCAATCAGCCCCAGCATTTT.

This clone was picked up one time. V is TRBV6-1 and J is TRBJ1-1; D remains ambiguous. CDR1 MNHNS and CDR2 SASEGT come from the germline V gene. V dropped 5 bases and J dropped 11 bases, with 24 bases sitting between them. The CDR3 has 15 residues. CDR3 nucleotide sequence: TGTGCCAGCAGTCCACTTGAAGTTACGGTTGTGAAGGCTTTCTTT. This translates into CASSPLEVTVVKAFF.

This clone came up once. The chain uses TRBV6-5 and TRBJ2-2; possible D gene TRBD1, 5 bases. The CDR3 is made up of 16 amino acids. The germline V gene encodes CDR1 MNHEY and CDR2 SVGAGI. The germline V and J ends were trimmed by 4 bases and 5 bases, with 17 bases remaining between them. The CDR3 region is CASSSIEGAQTGELFF. The DNA for the CDR3 is TGTGCCAGCAGTTCAATAGAAGGGGCGCAAACCGGGGAGCTGTTTTTT.

The gene calls are TRBV5-5 and TRBJ1-2; 8 bases map to TRBD1. This CDR3 has 15 residues. The trim removed 0 bases at V and 6 bases at J, leaving 7 bases unmatched. The V gene's germline CDR1 is SGHKS and CDR2 YYEKEE (reference sequence). CDR3 coding DNA: TGTGCCAGCAGCTTGGCCAGGACAGGGCTCGATGGCTACACCTTC. Encoded protein: CASSLARTGLDGYTF.

The chain links TRBV6-6 to TRBJ1-6; possible D gene TRBD1, 5 bases. V was pared by 4 bases and J by 7 bases, with 17 bases between. Germline lookup yields CDR1 MNHNY and CDR2 SVGAGI (reference sequence). The length of the CDR3 is 16 residues. The DNA of the CDR3 is TGTGCCAGCAGTTCATCTCCGGGACGGACGAATTCACCCCTCCACTTT. This codes for CASSSSPGRTNSPLHF.

The chain links TRBV5-1 to TRBJ1-2, with D uncertain. Germline assignment: CDR1 SGHRS and CDR2 YFSETQ. This CDR3 region has 15 residues. Deletions cut 1 base from V and 2 bases from J, with 12 bases between. Here the CDR3 reads CASSLSGAGNYGYTF. DNA for the CDR3: TGCGCCAGCAGCTTGTCGGGTGCGGGGAACTATGGCTACACCTTC.

The chain is built from TRBV29-1 and TRBJ1-5; no clear D. CDR3 length equals 14 residues. In germline, CDR1 is SQVTM, CDR2 ANQGSEA. The germline V and J ends were trimmed by 6 bases and 0 bases, with 12 bases remaining between them. The CDR3 sequence: CSVQIGGSNQPQHF. In DNA form, the CDR3 reads TGCAGCGTCCAAATAGGCGGTAGCAATCAGCCCCAGCATTTT.

The chain employs TRBV19 and TRBJ1-5, with D perhaps TRBD1 (5 bases). Per the germline V gene, CDR1 is LNHDA and CDR2 is SQIVND (reference sequence). The CDR3 sequence is 13 residues long. The V and J ends lost 5 bases and 4 bases respectively, with 9 bases between them. The CDR3 nucleotides read TGTGCCAGTAGTGAACAGGAAAATCAGCCCCAGCATTTT. This encodes CASSEQENQPQHF.

This chain connects TRBV7-9 to TRBJ2-3; 14 nucleotides line up with TRBD2. V dropped 1 base and J dropped 4; count of bases not matched to a gene: 1. The CDR3 loop spans 16 amino acids. Germline loops: CDR1 SEHNR, CDR2 FQNEAQ (reference sequence). CDR3 DNA: TGTGCCAGCAGCTTAGGACTAGCGGGGGGGGCAGATACGCAGTATTTT. It translates to CASSLGLAGGADTQYF.

The V and J genes are TRBV11-3 and TRBJ2-1, with 12 bases lining up with TRBD1. The CDR3 extends over 17 amino acids. Trimming removed 0 bases from V and 2 bases from J; junction bases left unmatched: 2. CDR1 SGHNT and CDR2 YENEEA come from the germline V gene. The chain's CDR3 is CASSLDGTGGAYNEQFF. The CDR3 coding sequence is TGTGCCAGCAGCTTAGACGGGACAGGGGGCGCCTACAATGAGCAGTTCTTC.

This clone was detected a few times. The V and J genes are TRBV6-4 and TRBJ2-3, with 11 bases aligning to TRBD1. This CDR3 has 16 residues. V gave up 5 bases and J gave up 3 bases; unmatched junction bases: 7. The germline gives CDR1 MRHNA, CDR2 SNTAGT. As DNA, the CDR3 is TGTGCCAGCAGTTTGGGACAGGGGGAGGAGACAGATACGCAGTATTTT. This translates into CASSLGQGEETDTQYF.

V is TRBV7-9 and J is TRBJ1-2; D remains unclear. Germline-derived CDR1 and CDR2 are SEHNR and FQNEAQ (reference sequence). The CDR3 sequence is 13 residues long. The V and J ends lost 7 bases and 4 bases respectively, with 13 bases between them. The CDR3 bases are TGTGCCAGCACCGCGAACAGAGGCTATGGCTACACCTTC. Translating gives CASTANRGYGYTF.

The chain employs TRBV12-5 and TRBJ1-1, with a possible D match to TRBD1 (5 bases). This CDR3 comprises 13 residues. CDR1 is LGHNT and CDR2 is FRNRAP in the germline V gene. Trimming stripped 7 bases from V and 4 bases from J, with 13 bases between. CDR3 bases: TGTGCTAGTGCCCCGGGGGGGATCACTGAAGCTTTCTTT. This encodes CASAPGGITEAFF.

This chain connects TRBV5-7 to TRBJ2-7; possibly TRBD2 for D (6 bases). TRBV5-7 is classed as an ORF, of uncertain function. This CDR3 is 19 amino acids long. V shed 0 bases and J shed 0 bases, with 22 bases lying between them. As DNA, the CDR3 is TGTGCCAGCAGCTTGGGGAGGGGAGAAAGTGTCAAGAGCTCCTACGAGCAGTACTTC. It is translated as CASSLGRGESVKSSYEQYF.

The rearrangement links TRBV23-1 to TRBJ2-7; D unclear. TRBV23-1 is an open reading frame, and its role is uncertain. The CDR3 is 15 amino acids. The germline V and J ends were trimmed by 4 bases and 2 bases, with 15 bases remaining between them. Here the CDR3 DNA reads TGCGCCAGCAGTCGCCGCAAGGAAAATACCTACGAGCAGTACTTC. It codes for CASSRRKENTYEQYF.